In this sample, the clone carrying this TCR beta chain turned up many times. The antigen is not known. The read terminates 3 residues ahead of where the CDR3 ends, so the germline J gene completes it. V lost 0 bases and J 4 bases, leaving 10 bases between the germline ends. This CDR3 spans 14 amino acids. The germline V gene has CDR1 SGDLS and CDR2 YYNGEE. The data derive from a study of T cell clonality in common variable immunodeficiency. Study outcomes and limitations: TCRbeta clonality was increased in CVID versus healthy controls.

CVID and control samples used equivalent genomic DNA input. Data came from immunoSEQ multiplex PCR; TCRdb stores just in-frame clones and leaves some out. Singletons are absent from the sample, which has fewer than 75,000 clones. The chain links TRBV9 to TRBJ1-2, with TRBD1 as a possible D gene (5 bases). Material for sequencing was peripheral blood mononuclear cells. This clonotype originated in a person between 18 and 70 years old in good health. The covered CDR3 bases are TGTGCCAGCAGCGTAGGACAGATAGGCTATGGC. It translates to CASSVGQIGYG. The entire CDR3 is CASSVGQIGYGYTF.